Below, 21 T cell receptor beta chains from the same sample are listed, as sequenced in a study of technical replicates of blood from a few donors. Data came from immunoSEQ multiplex PCR; TCRdb stores just in-frame clones and leaves some out. The profile shows over 55,000 clones, about nine tenths of them singletons. Sequencing input: PBMCs. These receptors originate from a human donor in good health. Some clones in this sample may be carry-over from other donors' samples.

The chain links TRBV30 to TRBJ2-7; 12 nucleotides match TRBD2. The junction had 6 bases not matched to a gene; V was cut back by 1 base and J by 5 bases. Looked up from germline, CDR1 is GTSNPN and CDR2 is SVGIG (reference sequence). CDR3 length equals 15 residues. CDR3 sequence: CAWSDGTSGFDEQYF. CDR3 nucleotide sequence: TGTGCCTGGAGTGACGGGACTAGCGGGTTCGACGAGCAGTACTTC.

CDR3: CASSLAGGTDTQYF. As DNA, the CDR3 is TGTGCCAGCAGCTTAGCGGGAGGAACAGATACGCAGTATTTT. V usage is TRBV7-6 and J usage is TRBJ2-3, with TRBD2 as a possible D gene (6 bases). The CDR3 runs to 14 residues. Between the trimmed V and J ends, which lost 0 bases and 3 bases, there was a span of 7 bases. CDR1 is SGHVS, CDR2 FNYEAQ, per germline.

The chain joins TRBV5-1 to TRBJ2-1, with 7 bases fitting TRBD1. The CDR3 length is 14 residues. The germline gives CDR1 SGHRS, CDR2 YFSETQ. After removal of 4 bases from V and 8 bases from J, the junction contained 9 bases not matched to a gene. CDR3 sequence (DNA): TGCGCCAGCAGCCCAGGGGGTAGCTCCTATGAGCAGTTCTTC. Protein product: CASSPGGSSYEQFF.

The rearrangement uses TRBV2 and TRBJ1-5, with D tentatively TRBD1 (5 bases). The ends were cut back, 8 bases at V and 2 bases at J, with 19 bases in the middle. Germline V gene data show CDR1 as SNHLY and CDR2 as FYNNEI. The CDR3 has 16 residues. DNA of the CDR3: TGTGCCAGCGCAGATCGAGCAGGGCGCGGCAATCAGCCCCAGCATTTT. Its translation: CASADRAGRGNQPQHF.

This chain uses TRBV6-6 with TRBJ1-1; the D is unclear. The CDR3 extends over 15 amino acids. Germline CDR1 is MNHNY and CDR2 is SVGAGI (reference sequence). Trimming removed 8 bases from V and 1 base from J, with 17 bases in between. In nucleotides, the CDR3 is TGTGCCAGCTCCCAACGGGTACACCCGAACACTGAAGCTTTCTTT. Residues: CASSQRVHPNTEAFF.

V usage is TRBV11-2 and J usage is TRBJ2-7; D may be TRBD2 (6 bases). With 5 bases removed from V and 6 bases from J, the gap between germline ends came to 17 bases. Germline CDR1 is SGHAT and CDR2 is FQNNGV. The CDR3 totals 14 residues. The CDR3 DNA is TGTGCCAGCAGCCTACGGGACGGGGGACTCGAGCAGTACTTC. This codes for CASSLRDGGLEQYF.

The chain uses TRBV5-4 and TRBJ2-7, with 7 bases matching TRBD2. V shed 3 bases and J 7 bases; nucleotides not matched to a gene: 13. The germline CDR1 and CDR2 sequences are SGHNT and YYREEE (reference sequence). The CDR3 runs 15 residues. CDR3 protein: CASSWRGLPSGEQYF. Here the CDR3 DNA reads TGTGCCAGCAGCTGGCGGGGACTACCTTCTGGGGAGCAGTACTTC.

Only one count was recorded for this clone. The rearrangement links TRBV30 to TRBJ2-7, with D tentatively TRBD1 (6 bases). The V end lost 1 base, the J end lost 1 base, and 11 bases lay between the germline ends. The CDR3 extends over 14 amino acids. The V gene's germline CDR1 is GTSNPN and CDR2 SVGIG (reference sequence). CDR3 sequence reads: CAWSEDSASYEQYF. The CDR3 nucleotides are TGTGCCTGGAGTGAGGACAGTGCGTCCTACGAGCAGTACTTC.

The J gene is TRBJ1-6, the V gene TRBV2; D is unclear. The CDR3 consists of 13 residues. V was trimmed by 8 bases and J by 6 bases, leaving 11 bases between them. Germline CDR1 is SNHLY and CDR2 is FYNNEI. The CDR3 sequence: CASVYRGNSPLHF. The CDR3, as DNA: TGTGCCAGCGTGTACCGGGGTAATTCACCCCTCCACTTT.

The rearrangement links TRBV18 to TRBJ1-5; D is unclear. Deletions cut 3 bases from V and 0 bases from J, with 9 bases between. From germline, CDR1 is KGHSH and CDR2 LQKENI. The CDR3 consists of 15 residues. In DNA form, the CDR3 reads TGTGCCAGCTCACCCGGACTGAATAGCAATCAGCCCCAGCATTTT. It specifies CASSPGLNSNQPQHF. Full variable domain (rest looked up from reference TRBV18 and TRBJ1-5): NAGVMQNPRHLVRRRGQEARLRCSPMKGHSHVYWYRQLPEEGLKFMVYLQKENIIDESGMPKERFSAEFPKEGPSILRIQQVVRGDSAAYFCASSPGLNSNQPQHFGDGTRLSIL.

The J gene is TRBJ1-3, the V gene TRBV14, with D possibly matching TRBD1 (6 bases). V lost 7 bases, J lost 3 bases, and 19 bases lay in between. CDR3 length: 16 amino acids. Germline V gene sequence: CDR1 SGHDN, CDR2 FVKESK. The CDR3 sequence is CASTGTPRNSGNTIYF. In DNA form, the CDR3 reads TGTGCCAGCACCGGGACACCTCGAAATAGTGGAAACACCATATATTTT.

This clone has a single count. The J gene is TRBJ2-2, the V gene TRBV7-9; no clear D gene. CDR3 length: 14 amino acids. With 1 base removed from V and 3 bases from J, the gap between germline ends came to 6 bases. Germline V lookup: CDR1 SEHNR, CDR2 FQNEAQ (reference sequence). CDR3 in DNA: TGTGCCAGCAGCTTAGGAGTGGACACCGGGGAGCTGTTTTTT. Protein sequence: CASSLGVDTGELFF. The variable domain in full, with the rest retrieved from reference TRBV7-9 and TRBJ2-2, is DTGVSQNPRHKITKRGQNVTFRCDPISEHNRLYWYRQTLGQGPEFLTYFQNEAQLEKSRLLSDRFSAERPKGSFSTLEIQRTEQGDSAMYLCASSLGVDTGELFFGEGSRLTVL.

The chain recombines TRBV19 with TRBJ2-3, with D possibly matching TRBD2 (6 bases). The V end lost 5 bases, the J end lost 6 bases, and 15 bases lay between the germline ends. This CDR3 has 14 amino acids. In germline, CDR1 is LNHDA, CDR2 SQIVND (reference sequence). CDR3 in DNA: TGTGCCAGTAGTCCTCCAAGTCGGGGGGATACGCAGTATTTT. Translating gives CASSPPSRGDTQYF.

The V call is TRBV7-9, the J call TRBJ2-2, with TRBD1 matching 7 bases. CDR1 SEHNR and CDR2 FQNEAQ come from the germline V gene (reference sequence). There are 16 residues in the CDR3. J lost 0 bases, V lost 4 bases, and 5 bases had no gene match. CDR3 residues: CASSYATGANTGELFF. CDR3 sequence (DNA): TGTGCCAGCAGCTATGCTACAGGGGCGAACACCGGGGAGCTGTTTTTT.

V and J are TRBV9 and TRBJ2-5; 7 bases agree with TRBD2. The V and J ends lost 3 bases and 5 bases, in that order; junction bases with no gene match: 4. CDR3 size: 13 residues. Germline V gene sequence: CDR1 SGDLS, CDR2 YYNGEE. CDR3 loop: CASSGGGEETQYF. The CDR3 DNA sequence: TGTGCCAGCAGCGGCGGGGGAGAGGAGACCCAGTACTTC.

There are a few counts of this clone. The chain links TRBV7-7 to TRBJ2-2; D gene uncertain. This CDR3 has 14 residues. Germline V gene data show CDR1 as SSHAT and CDR2 as FNYEAQ (reference sequence). Trimming removed 8 bases at V and 12 bases at J, with 22 bases between. CDR3 sequence (DNA): TGTGCCAGCGGCACGGGTTTGGCAACCGAGAAGCTGTTTTTT. Amino acids: CASGTGLATEKLFF.

V usage is TRBV6-1 and J usage is TRBJ1-1; 8 bases agree with TRBD1. The V segment lost 4 bases and the J segment 1 base; nucleotides outside the gene matches: 8. The CDR3 covers 16 residues. Germline V CDR1 and CDR2: MNHNS, SASEGT. CDR3 amino acids: CASSARPGTGNTEAFF. The CDR3 coding sequence is TGTGCCAGCAGTGCGCGCCCTGGGACAGGGAACACTGAAGCTTTCTTT.

The V gene is TRBV9, the J gene TRBJ2-2; D is possibly TRBD1 (6 bases). V gave up 5 bases and J gave up 3 bases, with 26 bases separating them. CDR3 length: 19 amino acids. The germline V gene has CDR1 SGDLS and CDR2 YYNGEE. The CDR3: CASSLGPGQRLLDTGELFF. The CDR3 nucleotides read TGTGCCAGCAGTTTGGGTCCTGGACAGCGACTACTAGACACCGGGGAGCTGTTTTTT.

V is TRBV19 and J is TRBJ2-2, with D hard to call. In germline, CDR1 is LNHDA, CDR2 SQIVND (reference sequence). The CDR3 length is 14 residues. V was pared by 2 bases and J by 1 base, with 5 bases between. The CDR3 DNA sequence: TGTGCCAGTAGTATATTGCGGAACACCGGGGAGCTGTTTTTT. Translating gives CASSILRNTGELFF.

The V call is TRBV5-1, the J call TRBJ2-5; possible D gene TRBD2, 6 bases. Trimming stripped 1 base from V and 2 bases from J, with 9 bases between. The CDR3 covers 14 residues. Germline CDR1 and CDR2: SGHRS and YFSETQ. The CDR3 sequence is CASSLTSPQETQYF. CDR3 bases: TGCGCCAGCAGCTTGACTAGCCCGCAAGAGACCCAGTACTTC.

This chain links TRBV7-8 with TRBJ1-1; perhaps TRBD1 as D (5 bases). V was pared by 3 bases and J by 6 bases, with 14 bases between. CDR1 is SGHVS, CDR2 FQNEAQ, per germline. The CDR3 length is 14 residues. The CDR3 loop reads CASSLAGISPEAFF. The CDR3 nucleotides read TGTGCCAGCAGCTTGGCAGGGATTTCCCCTGAAGCTTTCTTT.